Listed below are T cell receptor beta chains from one sample, sequenced in a study of T cell repertoires in cytomegalovirus infection. Their antigens remain unidentified. TCRdb called the reads again in MiXCR, with one record for every CDR3 protein. In the table there are roughly 990,000 distinct CDR3 sequences, about 33% of which are singletons. This specimen consisted of cultured CD8+ T cells from PBMCs, obtained from culture after CMV antigen stimulation. These receptor sequences come from a human donor in good health (CMV status not recorded). Some clones in this sample may be carry-over from other donors' samples. Both conserved end residues are part of each CDR3. D genes are given only for firm matches. Clone size, where shown, is once, few, many, or a class for clones that have expanded.

D gene,V gene,J gene,clone size,CDR3 protein
-,TRBV7-6,TRBJ2-1,-,CASSEPLAEGPYNEQFF
-,TRBV12-3/TRBV12-4,TRBJ2-5,few,CASRIIRDGPETQYF
-,TRBV7-2,TRBJ2-1,many,CASSPSEGVPYNEQFF
-,TRBV4-1,TRBJ1-1,-,CASSQGTDIEAFF
TRBD1,TRBV20-1,TRBJ2-7,few,CSASDRGAYEQYF
-,TRBV13,TRBJ2-1,-,CASSLVGSALGINEQFF
-,TRBV24-1,TRBJ2-2,-,CATSDLPDTGELFF
TRBD2,TRBV3-1,TRBJ2-2,-,CASNAGLSGGAGTGELFF
-,TRBV7-6,TRBJ1-6,many,CASSLDGGSGSPLHF
-,TRBV10-3,TRBJ2-7,-,CAISESSSGFYEQYF
TRBD1,TRBV6-6,TRBJ1-5,few,CASMGQGAGQPQHF
-,TRBV7-6,TRBJ2-1,-,CVSSFGWANEQFF
-,TRBV7-6,TRBJ2-5,-,CASSLVHRGRETQYF
TRBD1,TRBV7-2,TRBJ1-5,-,CASSFWGQSNQPQHF
-,TRBV7-2,TRBJ1-6,many,CASLGSYNSPLHF
-,TRBV2,TRBJ1-1,-,CAIPRGSTEAFF
-,TRBV7-2,TRBJ2-1,many,CASSFLGSSYNEQFF
-,TRBV4-2,TRBJ2-3,once,CASSQDLRSTDTQYF
TRBD1,TRBV7-8,TRBJ2-5,many,CASSRPGQGFWETQYF
TRBD2,TRBV28,TRBJ2-3,few,CASSPLNSGGGTDTQYF
-,TRBV24-1,TRBJ2-2,-,CATIAANTGELFF
-,TRBV19,TRBJ1-1,-,CASIGEDTEAFF
-,TRBV6-6,TRBJ1-1,-,CASSYARGLTEAFF
-,TRBV19,TRBJ2-2,many,CASSIANTNTGELFF
-,TRBV12-3/TRBV12-4,TRBJ2-1,many,CASSWTISYNEQFF
-,TRBV11-2,TRBJ2-1,-,CASSLRADLRNEQFF
-,TRBV27,TRBJ2-2,-,CASSGSRGAGTGELFF
-,TRBV27,TRBJ1-1,-,CASSLSGAGQSLF
-,TRBV7-6,TRBJ2-3,many,CASSLGSGGTDTQYF
TRBD2,TRBV6-5,TRBJ2-7,few,CASSSFGEGPYEQYF
-,TRBV5-3,TRBJ2-7,-,CVSSLAEQYF
TRBD1,TRBV19,TRBJ1-5,-,CASSIRGTEYQPQHF
TRBD1,TRBV12-5,TRBJ1-1,-,CASGLGTGEAFF
-,TRBV27,TRBJ1-6,-,CASSFRAGNNSPLHF
-,TRBV7-9,TRBJ2-1,-,CASSLGRDLYNEQFF
-,TRBV18,TRBJ2-7,-,CASSPSMTGAGYEQYF
-,TRBV19,TRBJ2-7,once,CASSIDRLNEQYF
TRBD1,TRBV7-6,TRBJ1-1,many,CASSLDKGALTEAFF
-,TRBV12-3/TRBV12-4,TRBJ2-5,many,CASSPGDEETQYF
TRBD1,TRBV6-5,TRBJ1-2,-,CASSYTTSTGGRNYGYTF
TRBD1,TRBV5-6,TRBJ2-7,few,CASRPRDRDYEQYF
-,TRBV6-6,TRBJ1-2,few,CASSARVLTYGYTF
-,TRBV6-8,TRBJ2-2,-,CAVFGAGELFF
TRBD1,TRBV6-5,TRBJ1-1,-,CASSASTGGDTEAFF
-,TRBV6-1,TRBJ1-5,-,CASSEGPGDQPQHF
-,TRBV6-5,TRBJ2-7,few,CASSPAEGAVEQYF
-,TRBV5-1,TRBJ1-1,few,CASSLDESTEAFF